Below, one TCR beta chain is given with its context. Its target is unknown. The sample belongs to a study of cytomegalovirus exposure and HLA in healthy donors. The length of the CDR3 is 15 residues. Trimming pared 6 bases from V and 2 bases from J, leaving 14 bases between. Germline V gene lookup returns CDR1 MDHEN and CDR2 SYDVKM. Whole-study findings and limits: In a later analysis, DRB1 alleles had the most associated TCRs; HLA-C alleles the fewest.

PCR amplification relied on 60 Vbeta primers (plus 13 Jbeta primers). Here immunoSEQ multiplex PCR was the method, and the copy in TCRdb shows in-frame clones only, minus some. This sample yields about 140,000 clones, of which 60% to 75% are seen a single time; 7% belongs to the top ten. The rearrangement uses TRBV28 and TRBJ2-1; no firm D call. This sequence originates from a man younger than 45 in good health and CMV-seronegative. Source material: PBMCs. The CDR3 protein is CASSHPTQAYNEQFF. CDR3 sequence (DNA): TGTGCCAGCAGCCACCCCACCCAGGCCTACAATGAGCAGTTCTTC.